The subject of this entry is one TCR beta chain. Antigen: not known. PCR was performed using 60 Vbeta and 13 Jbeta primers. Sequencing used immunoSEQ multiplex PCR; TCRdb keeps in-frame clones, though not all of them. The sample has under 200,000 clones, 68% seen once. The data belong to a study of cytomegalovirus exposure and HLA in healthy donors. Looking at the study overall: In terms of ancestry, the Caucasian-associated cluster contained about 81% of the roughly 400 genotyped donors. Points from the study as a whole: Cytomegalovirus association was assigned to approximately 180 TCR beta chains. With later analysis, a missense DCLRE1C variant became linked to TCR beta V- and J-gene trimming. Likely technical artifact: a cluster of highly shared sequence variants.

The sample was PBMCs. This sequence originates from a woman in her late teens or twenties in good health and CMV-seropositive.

In DNA, the CDR3 is TGTGCCAGCAGCTTAGTCAAGGGGCCGAACACTGAAGCTTTCTTT. Translating it yields CASSLVKGPNTEAFF. The V and J genes are TRBV11-2 and TRBJ1-1; a weak D match, TRBD1 (5 bases). The germline V gene encodes CDR1 SGHAT and CDR2 FQNNGV. Trimming cost V 1 base and J 1 base, with 10 bases left between them. The CDR3 has 15 residues.